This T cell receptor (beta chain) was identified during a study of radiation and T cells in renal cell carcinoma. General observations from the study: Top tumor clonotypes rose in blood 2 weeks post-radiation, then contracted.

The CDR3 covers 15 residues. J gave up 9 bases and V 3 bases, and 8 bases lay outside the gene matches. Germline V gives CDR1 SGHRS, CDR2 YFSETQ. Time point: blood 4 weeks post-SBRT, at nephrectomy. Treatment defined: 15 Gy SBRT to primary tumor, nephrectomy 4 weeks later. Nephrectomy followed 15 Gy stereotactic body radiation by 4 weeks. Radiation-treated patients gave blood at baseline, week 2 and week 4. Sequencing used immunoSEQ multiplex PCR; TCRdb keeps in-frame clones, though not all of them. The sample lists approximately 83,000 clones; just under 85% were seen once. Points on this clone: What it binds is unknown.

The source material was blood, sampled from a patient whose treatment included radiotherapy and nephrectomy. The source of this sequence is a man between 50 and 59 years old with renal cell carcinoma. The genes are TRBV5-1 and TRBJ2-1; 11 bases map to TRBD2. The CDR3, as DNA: TGCGCCAGCAGCTGGGCACTAGCGGGAGTAAGTGAGCAGTTCTTC. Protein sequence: CASSWALAGVSEQFF.